This T cell receptor beta chain emerged from a study of synovial regulatory T cells in juvenile arthritis. Clones were sequenced by immunoSEQ multiplex PCR, and TCRdb holds only the in-frame ones, with some missing. The sample has 7,500 to 10,000 clones. The germline CDR1 and CDR2 sequences are LGHNA and YNFKEQ. The CDR3 covers 15 residues. A DNA sequence was not provided. This sequence joins TRBV4-2 and TRBJ2-7; TCRdb's D call, TRBD1, is unchecked because there is no DNA. Sequencing was carried out using Treg cells from blood. Subset of the sample: remaining (HLA-DR-negative) circulating blood Treg cells. This clonotype was obtained from a donor aged 2-35 years with juvenile idiopathic arthritis. The CDR3 spells CASSLRTGFSYEQYF.